Listed below are T cell receptor beta chains from one sample, sequenced in a study of CD8 T cells in Susac syndrome. TCRdb reprocessed the immunoSEQ multiplex PCR reads via MiXCR and lists one record per CDR3 protein. The table records around 150,000 distinct CDR3 sequences, 93% of them present only once. The sequenced material came from CD4+ T cells from PBMCs. Receptors originate from a human donor in good health. Both conserved end residues are part of each CDR3. Each record gives: CDR3 protein, CDR3 DNA, clone size, D gene, V gene, J gene. A D gene is named only where the DNA matches it firmly. Only some rows state a clone size, as once, few, many or a class for expanded clones.

CASSPFSNSPLHF	TGTGCCAGCAGCCCCTTTAGTAATTCACCCCTCCACTTT	few	NA	TRBV14	TRBJ1-6
CASSSTTGRGYTF	TGTGCCAGCAGCTCCACGACAGGGAGAGGCTACACCTTC	NA	TRBD1	TRBV11-1	TRBJ1-2
CSSDQPQHF	TGTAGCAGCGATCAGCCCCAGCATTTT	NA	NA	TRBV2	TRBJ1-5
CSAMPDLNTEAFF	TGCAGTGCTATGCCAGACCTGAACACTGAAGCTTTCTTT	once	NA	TRBV20-1	TRBJ1-1
CASSQSGLASPFF	TGCGCCAGCAGCCAATCGGGACTAGCGTCCCCGTTCTTC	NA	TRBD2	TRBV4-1	TRBJ2-1
CASSLSRQANYGYTF	TGTGCCAGCAGCTTGTCCAGGCAGGCGAACTATGGCTACACCTTC	NA	NA	TRBV5-4	TRBJ1-2
CASSRQGYEQFF	TGTGCCAGCAGCCGACAGGGGTATGAGCAGTTCTTC	NA	TRBD1	TRBV3-1	TRBJ2-1
CATSRGHRGDYGYTF	TGTGCCACCAGCAGAGGTCATAGGGGCGACTATGGCTACACCTTC	NA	NA	TRBV15	TRBJ1-2
CASSESRTLDQPQHF	TGTGCCAGCAGTGAGTCACGGACCCTCGATCAGCCCCAGCATTTT	NA	NA	TRBV6-1	TRBJ1-5
CASGAGGGWETQYF	TGTGCCAGCGGCGCGGGGGGCGGGTGGGAGACCCAGTACTTC	NA	TRBD2	TRBV6-1	TRBJ2-5
CASSSVAGGYTDTQYF	TGTGCCAGCAGTTCCGTAGCGGGGGGCTACACAGATACGCAGTATTTT	NA	TRBD2	TRBV12-3/TRBV12-4	TRBJ2-3
CASSPWQGEVGDMNTEAFF	TGTGCCAGCTCACCCTGGCAAGGGGAGGTCGGGGATATGAACACTGAAGCTTTCTTT	NA	NA	TRBV18	TRBJ1-1
CSASGLADLNTGELFF	TGCAGTGCTTCGGGACTAGCGGATTTAAACACCGGGGAGCTGTTTTTT	NA	TRBD2	TRBV20-1	TRBJ2-2
CASAWAPSNYGYTF	TGTGCCAGTGCATGGGCACCATCTAACTATGGCTACACCTTC	NA	NA	TRBV19	TRBJ1-2
CASSHPGAGTGGYTF	TGCGCCAGCAGCCATCCGGGAGCAGGGACTGGCGGCTACACCTTC	NA	NA	TRBV4-1	TRBJ1-2
CSAGGETQYF	TGCAGCGCTGGGGGGGAGACCCAGTACTTC	NA	NA	TRBV29-1	TRBJ2-5
CSVEVGQGAHFGGYTF	TGCAGCGTTGAAGTTGGACAGGGGGCGCATTTTGGTGGCTACACCTTC	NA	TRBD1	TRBV29-1	TRBJ1-2
CASSRGQGFEQFF	TGTGCCAGCAGCCGCGGACAGGGTTTTGAGCAGTTCTTC	NA	TRBD1	TRBV9	TRBJ2-1
CASSLAGRGASEKLFF	TGTGCCAGCAGCTTGGCGGGGAGGGGTGCAAGTGAAAAACTGTTTTTT	NA	NA	TRBV5-4	TRBJ1-4
CSVEGPGTDTQYF	TGCAGCGTTGAAGGCCCAGGGACAGATACGCAGTATTTT	once	NA	TRBV29-1	TRBJ2-3
CATSTRDTEAFF	TGTGCCACCAGCACGAGGGACACTGAAGCTTTCTTT	NA	NA	TRBV15	TRBJ1-1
CASKGQGASGEAFF	TGCGCCAGCAAAGGACAGGGGGCGTCGGGTGAAGCTTTCTTT	NA	TRBD1	TRBV10-2	TRBJ1-1
CASSQVPFSPGELFF	TGCGCCAGCAGCCAAGTACCTTTTAGTCCCGGGGAGCTGTTTTTT	NA	NA	TRBV4-1	TRBJ2-2
CASSEAPRQVFETDTQYF	TGTGCCAGCAGTGAAGCCCCTAGACAGGTTTTCGAAACAGATACGCAGTATTTT	NA	NA	TRBV6-1	TRBJ2-3
CASSQQGPEAFF	TGTGCCAGCAGTCAACAGGGGCCTGAAGCTTTCTTT	NA	TRBD1	TRBV2	TRBJ1-1
CASSPTGVYGYTF	TGTGCCAGCTCACCAACAGGGGTCTATGGCTACACCTTC	NA	TRBD1	TRBV18	TRBJ1-2
CASSFLRNEKLFF	TGTGCCAGCAGTTTCTTGAGAAATGAAAAACTGTTTTTT	NA	NA	TRBV12-3/TRBV12-4	TRBJ1-4
CASSPLGANTEAFF	TGTGCCAGCTCACCACTTGGGGCCAACACTGAAGCTTTCTTT	NA	NA	TRBV18	TRBJ1-1
CSGRQRMRDTEAFF	TGCAGCGGAAGACAGAGAATGAGGGACACTGAAGCTTTCTTT	NA	NA	TRBV29-1	TRBJ1-1